The 4 T cell receptor beta chains below all came from one sample that was sequenced in a study of CD8 T cells in ankylosing spondylitis. TCRdb used MiXCR to reprocess the 5' RACE reads, holding one entry per CDR3 protein. Found here are about 150,000 distinct CDR3 sequences, 25% to 35% of them singletons; the top ten hold around 6.2%. The material sequenced was synovial fluid, either unsorted or a sorted T cell fraction (not recorded which). The receptors stem from a male donor with ankylosing spondylitis.

The chain combines TRBV5-4 with TRBJ2-2; TRBD1 agrees at 7 bases. This CDR3 spans 13 amino acids. V dropped 2 bases and J dropped 6; count of bases not matched to a gene: 1. Germline loops: CDR1 SGHNT, CDR2 YYREEE (reference sequence). Here the CDR3 reads CASSFQGAGELFF. The CDR3 DNA sequence: TGTGCCAGCAGCTTCCAGGGGGCCGGGGAGCTGTTTTTT.

This CDR3 reads CASSSSRGSYNEQFF. CDR3 in DNA: TGTGCCAGCAGTTCATCCAGGGGGTCCTACAATGAGCAGTTCTTC. The chain has TRBV28 and TRBJ2-1; TRBD1 aligns across 7 bases. With V trimmed by 4 bases and J by 1 base, 4 bases remained unmatched. The CDR3 runs 15 residues. CDR1 is MDHEN and CDR2 is SYDVKM in the germline V gene.

This clonotype was counted a few times. V usage is TRBV29-1 and J usage is TRBJ2-2; D call uncertain. CDR1 SQVTM and CDR2 ANQGSEA come from the germline V gene. Trimming took off 4 bases at V and 0 bases at J, with 9 bases between the two ends. The CDR3 has 14 residues. The CDR3 protein is CSVVAHTNTGELFF. CDR3 nucleotide sequence: TGCAGCGTTGTGGCACATACGAACACCGGGGAGCTGTTTTTT.

This clonotype was recorded a few times. The chain has TRBV5-1 and TRBJ2-5; 7 nucleotides match TRBD2. The V gene's germline CDR1 is SGHRS and CDR2 YFSETQ. V lost 0 bases, J lost 2 bases, and 7 bases stayed unmatched. The CDR3 covers 16 residues. This CDR3 reads CASSLAGQGGQETQYF. The CDR3 DNA reads as TGCGCCAGCAGCTTGGCCGGGCAGGGAGGGCAAGAGACCCAGTACTTC.